One and the same sample provided the 9 T cell receptor beta chains below, sequenced in a study of patients and donors after allogeneic stem cell transplantation. TCRdb analysed the RT-PCR reads with MiXCR anew, one entry per CDR3 protein. This table holds roughly 10,000 distinct CDR3 sequences, 5.5% to 6% found once. The sequenced sample was blood, either unsorted or a sorted T cell fraction (not recorded which). The receptors come from a human donor who was either an allogeneic HSCT recipient or a stem cell or donor lymphocyte infusion donor (not recorded which). It is not recorded whose cells these are; they may come from a transplant donor.

The V call is TRBV20-1, the J call TRBJ2-1; D is possibly TRBD2 (7 bases). Trimming shortened V by 4 bases and J by 1 base, and 17 bases separated the two germline ends. This CDR3 is 16 amino acids long. Germline V lookup: CDR1 DFQATT, CDR2 SNEGSKA (reference sequence). CDR3: CSANSPRGGSYNEQFF. As DNA, the CDR3 is TGCAGTGCTAATAGCCCTAGGGGGGGGTCCTACAATGAGCAGTTCTTC.

The chain links TRBV4-1 to TRBJ2-7; 9 nucleotides match TRBD2. Losses at the gene ends were 3 bases for V and 7 bases for J; bases not matched to a gene: 13. There are 16 residues in the CDR3. Germline CDR1 and CDR2: MGHRA and YSYEKL. DNA for the CDR3: TGCGCCAGCAGCCAGGGGATGACTAGCGGTAAGAGGGAGCAGTACTTC. This encodes CASSQGMTSGKREQYF.

Ten or more counts support this clonotype. CDR3 nucleotides: TGTGCCAGCAGCTTAGGAGTGCGCCCAGGGGTAGAGACCCAGTACTTC. This codes for CASSLGVRPGVETQYF. The rearrangement uses TRBV7-9 and TRBJ2-5; D is perhaps TRBD1 (6 bases). Trimming pared 1 base from V and 4 bases from J, leaving 16 bases between. The CDR3 has 16 residues. Germline V lookup: CDR1 SEHNR, CDR2 FQNEAQ (reference sequence).

This clonotype was recorded many times. The rearrangement joins TRBV14 to TRBJ2-3, with TRBD2 matching 8 bases. This CDR3 is 16 amino acids long. Germline CDR1 SGHDN, CDR2 FVKESK. V shed 5 bases and J 6 bases; nucleotides not matched to a gene: 13. CDR3 residues: CASSSRRSGSMDTQYF. The CDR3 DNA sequence: TGTGCCAGCAGCTCTCGTAGAAGCGGGAGTATGGATACGCAGTATTTT. Full variable domain (rest looked up from reference TRBV14 and TRBJ2-3): EAGVTQFPSHSVIEKGQTVTLRCDPISGHDNLYWYRRVMGKEIKFLLHFVKESKQDESGMPNNRFLAERTGGTYSTLKVQPAELEDSGVYFCASSSRRSGSMDTQYFGPGTRLTVL.

The table lists this clonotype with many counts. The genes are TRBV28 and TRBJ2-7; TRBD2 matches 9 bases. The J segment lost 6 bases and the V segment lost 8 bases, leaving 20 bases of the junction unmatched. The germline V gene encodes CDR1 MDHEN and CDR2 SYDVKM. This CDR3 comprises 17 residues. CDR3 in amino acids: CASAPLAGSSSEGEQYF. The CDR3 DNA follows: TGTGCCAGCGCCCCACTAGCGGGCTCTTCCTCTGAGGGCGAGCAGTACTTC.

This clonotype appeared a few times. This rearrangement joins TRBV5-1 to TRBJ1-2, with 7 bases fitting TRBD1. The CDR3 sequence is 16 residues long. With V trimmed by 0 bases and J by 6 bases, 11 bases remained unmatched. CDR1 and CDR2 from the germline V gene are SGHRS and YFSETQ. In DNA form, the CDR3 reads TGCGCCAGCAGCTTGGCCCCGACAGGGTTAGGCAATGGCTACACCTTC. Its protein product is CASSLAPTGLGNGYTF.

Many counts were recorded for this clonotype. The chain couples TRBV20-1 to TRBJ1-3; D is perhaps TRBD1 (6 bases). There are 16 residues in the CDR3. Germline values: CDR1 DFQATT, CDR2 SNEGSKA (reference sequence). V was cut by 0 bases and J by 0 bases, with 12 bases left in between. The CDR3 is CSARDTRGASGNTIYF. CDR3 nucleotide sequence: TGCAGTGCTAGAGATACCAGGGGCGCCTCTGGAAACACCATATATTTT.

This clonotype was observed at least ten times. V and J are TRBV6-2 or TRBV6-3 and TRBJ2-1, with 7 bases that match TRBD1. V was clipped by 2 bases and J by 6 bases; unmatched bases: 4. Germline lookup yields CDR1 MNHEY and CDR2 SVGEGT. The CDR3 totals 14 residues. CDR3 DNA: TGTGCCAGCAGTTACGGACAGGCTGGCAATGAGCAGTTCTTC. The encoded protein is CASSYGQAGNEQFF.

This clonotype showed up just a few times. The V and J genes are TRBV6-2 or TRBV6-3 and TRBJ2-5; 13 nucleotides align to TRBD2. The CDR3 has 15 amino acids. The junction had 5 bases not matched to a gene; V was cut back by 5 bases and J by 5 bases. Germline values: CDR1 MNHEY, CDR2 SVGEGT. For the CDR3, the DNA is TGTGCCAGCAGTCCGGGACTAGCGGGACTGGAGACCCAGTACTTC. This codes for CASSPGLAGLETQYF.